What follows are 11 T cell receptor beta chains derived from one specimen sequenced in a study of blood T cell repertoires in COVID-19. The method was immunoSEQ multiplex PCR; TCRdb's version includes in-frame clones alone and lacks a portion of them. The table shows a few hundred thousand clones, with approximately 84% occurring only once. Input material: peripheral blood. The receptor source for this set is a human donor in a cohort sampled during active COVID-19.

The table lists this clone with a few counts. This chain connects TRBV2 to TRBJ1-1; D is unresolved. Trimming stripped 2 bases from V and 10 bases from J, with 11 bases between. Germline V lookup: CDR1 SNHLY, CDR2 FYNNEI. The CDR3 totals 12 residues. CDR3 bases: TGTGCCAGCAGTGAAACCGTGAGTGTAGCTTTCTTT. This translates into CASSETVSVAFF. Combining the CDR3 with reference TRBV2 and TRBJ1-1 gives the whole variable domain EPEVTQTPSHQVTQMGQEVILRCVPISNHLYFYWYRQILGQKVEFLVSFYNNEISEKSEIFDDQFSVERPDGSNFTLKIRSTKLEDSAMYFCASSETVSVAFFGQGTRLTVV.

The chain has TRBV10-1 and TRBJ2-1; 7 nucleotides agree with TRBD2. The CDR3 consists of 14 residues. Per germline, CDR1 WNHNN and CDR2 SYGVQD (reference sequence). V was clipped by 3 bases and J by 7 bases; unmatched bases: 6. This CDR3 reads CASSEYKAGNEQFF. The DNA for the CDR3 is TGCGCCAGCAGTGAATATAAAGCGGGGAATGAGCAGTTCTTC.

This clone occurred once. J is TRBJ2-1 and V is TRBV6-6, with 8 nucleotides matching TRBD1. CDR1 MNHNY and CDR2 SVGAGI come from the germline V gene (reference sequence). CDR3 size: 14 residues. With V trimmed by 6 bases and J by 2 bases, 3 bases remained unmatched. CDR3: CASSPDRAYNEQFF. CDR3 sequence (DNA): TGTGCCAGCAGCCCGGACAGGGCCTACAATGAGCAGTTCTTC.

This clone was counted once. V usage is TRBV5-4 and J usage is TRBJ2-1; 10 nucleotides match TRBD2. Germline lookup yields CDR1 SGHNT and CDR2 YYREEE (reference sequence). The junction had 6 bases not matched to a gene; V was cut back by 4 bases and J by 5 bases. This CDR3 comprises 15 residues. The CDR3 reads CASSQGLAADNEQFF. The CDR3 DNA follows: TGTGCCAGCAGCCAAGGACTAGCGGCCGACAATGAGCAGTTCTTC.

V and J are TRBV21-1 and TRBJ1-1; TRBD1, as called in the table, went unchecked against the DNA. TRBV21-1 is classified as a pseudogene. The CDR3 covers 19 residues. The CDR3 spells CASSKPFAGDRGRETEAFF. CDR3 DNA sequence: TGTGCCAGCAGCAAGCCCTTCGCCGGGGACAGGGGGCGCGAAACTGAAGCTTTCTTT.

V is TRBV5-8 and J is TRBJ1-1; D gene unclear. V was clipped by 3 bases and J by 5 bases, with 8 bases between them. Germline lookup yields CDR1 SGHTS and CDR2 YDEGEE. This CDR3 has 12 residues. CDR3 bases: TGTGCCAGCAGCTGGCCTGCAACTGAAGCTTTCTTT. This sequence encodes CASSWPATEAFF.

The CDR3 loop reads CASSPPRGPIQETQYF. The DNA of the CDR3 is TGTGCCAGCAGCCCTCCTAGGGGGCCTATTCAAGAGACCCAGTACTTC. The V call is TRBV7-9, the J call TRBJ2-5; 7 bases fit TRBD1. Germline V CDR1 and CDR2: SEHNR, FQNEAQ (reference sequence). This CDR3 is 16 amino acids long. V shed 5 bases, J shed 2 bases, and the junction held 11 bases outside the gene matches. The entire variable domain, with the rest obtained from reference TRBV7-9 and TRBJ2-5, is as follows: DTGVSQNPRHKITKRGQNVTFRCDPISEHNRLYWYRQTLGQGPEFLTYFQNEAQLEKSRLLSDRFSAERPKGSFSTLEIQRTEQGDSAMYLCASSPPRGPIQETQYFGPGTRLLVL.

The chain is built from TRBV24-1 and TRBJ2-2, with D perhaps matching TRBD1 (6 bases). Germline V gene data show CDR1 as KGHDR and CDR2 as SFDVKD. CDR3 length: 15 residues. V was pared by 6 bases and J by 4 bases, with 14 bases between. Written as DNA, the CDR3 is TGTGCCACCAGTCTCGCAGGGGCGATCACCGGGGAGCTGTTTTTT. It is translated as CATSLAGAITGELFF.

The V gene is TRBV7-8, the J gene TRBJ2-7, with 9 bases aligning to TRBD2. V shed 5 bases, J shed 1 base, and the junction held 9 bases outside the gene matches. Per germline, CDR1 SGHVS and CDR2 FQNEAQ. The length of the CDR3 is 16 residues. The CDR3 loop is CASSGQLSGGSYEQYF. In nucleotides, the CDR3 is TGTGCCAGCAGCGGCCAACTAAGCGGGGGGTCCTACGAGCAGTACTTC.

To note about this clone: One end of the junction does not line up with germline, which may come from a read error. The chain uses TRBV9 and TRBJ1-1; D gene uncertain. CDR3 length: 11 amino acids. Germline CDR1 SGDLS, CDR2 YYNGEE. The CDR3 DNA follows: TGTGCCAGCAGCGTCCCCCCCAATTTAGTCTTT. Translation gives CASSVPPNLVF.

This clone was seen only once. The chain employs TRBV9 and TRBJ1-6; D gene ambiguous. The CDR3 is made up of 15 amino acids. The V end lost 4 bases, the J end lost 10 bases, and 18 bases lay between the germline ends. Germline values: CDR1 SGDLS, CDR2 YYNGEE. The CDR3 DNA sequence: TGTGCCAGCAGCACGACCGGGTCCAGCAGCTCACCCCTCCACTTT. The encoded protein is CASSTTGSSSSPLHF.